Each of the 21 T cell receptor beta chains below was sequenced from the same sample in a study of Ad26.COV2.S vaccination and SARS-CoV-2 variants. Sample treatment: roughly 20 received Ad26.COV2.S at low or high dose, single or two shots; roughly 5 received placebo; per-sample allocation not given. The investigators took samples on day 63 after the first vaccine or placebo injection. Sequencing was performed with immunoSEQ multiplex PCR; in TCRdb, only in-frame clones are kept and a portion is missing. This sample has hundreds of thousands of clones; about 88% occur once, and the top ten carry about 2.5%. Sequencing used peripheral blood, obtained in a trial of Ad26.COV2.S vaccine versus placebo. Receptors were obtained from a person aged 18-60 years who received the Ad26.COV2.S COVID-19 vaccine or a placebo.

Only one count was recorded for this clone. This rearrangement joins TRBV10-3 to TRBJ2-3, with a possible D match to TRBD1 (6 bases). The CDR3 is made up of 14 amino acids. V lost 2 bases, J lost 0 bases, and 6 bases lay in between. Germline V gene sequence: CDR1 ENHRY, CDR2 SYGVKD. The CDR3 DNA sequence: TGTGCCATCAGTGAGAGGGGGAGCACAGATACGCAGTATTTT. Translated: CAISERGSTDTQYF.

The CDR3: CASSQGWRGNIQYF. CDR3 nucleotide sequence: TGTGCCAGCAGCCAAGGATGGCGGGGGAACATTCAGTACTTC. The V call is TRBV3-1 (or the pseudogene TRBV3-2), the J call TRBJ2-4; 7 nucleotides line up with TRBD2. The CDR3 covers 14 residues. The J segment lost 7 bases and the V segment lost 1 base, leaving 4 bases of the junction unmatched. The germline V gene encodes CDR1 LGHDT and CDR2 YNNKEL (reference sequence).

This clone came up once. CDR3 nucleotide sequence: TGTGCCAGCAGCGGGGACAGGGTGGACGGCTACACCTTC. It codes for CASSGDRVDGYTF. This chain connects TRBV2 to TRBJ1-2; TRBD1 agrees at 9 bases. This CDR3 has 13 residues. CDR1 is SNHLY and CDR2 is FYNNEI in the germline V gene. With 6 bases clipped from V and 8 bases from J, the junction kept 7 bases outside the gene matches.

The genes are TRBV11-2 and TRBJ1-6, with D unclear. This CDR3 region has 14 residues. Germline loops: CDR1 SGHAT, CDR2 FQNNGV. V was shortened by 1 base and J by 2 bases, with 3 bases between the two germline ends. CDR3 protein: CASSLVPYNSPLHF. The DNA of the CDR3 is TGTGCCAGCAGCTTAGTCCCCTATAATTCACCCCTCCACTTT.

The chain is built from TRBV27 and TRBJ2-2, with 7 positions matching TRBD1. Germline-derived CDR1 and CDR2 are MNHEY and SMNVEV (reference sequence). CDR3 length: 15 amino acids. The junction had 5 bases not matched to a gene; V was cut back by 4 bases and J by 3 bases. The CDR3 reads CASSYDRADTGELFF. As DNA, the CDR3 is TGTGCCAGCAGTTATGACAGGGCGGACACCGGGGAGCTGTTTTTT.

V usage is TRBV6-5 and J usage is TRBJ2-1, with 8 positions matching TRBD2. Germline CDR1 is MNHEY and CDR2 is SVGAGI. The junction had 10 bases not matched to a gene; V was cut back by 10 bases and J by 5 bases. The CDR3 runs to 14 residues. In DNA, the CDR3 is TGTGCCACCTGGAAGCGGGAGCACCACAATGAGCAGTTCTTC. It is translated as CATWKREHHNEQFF.

The rearrangement uses TRBV11-2 and TRBJ2-5; tentative D call: TRBD2 (6 bases). From germline, CDR1 is SGHAT and CDR2 FQNNGV. The CDR3 consists of 15 residues. V lost 2 bases, J lost 0 bases, and 10 bases lay in between. The CDR3 here is CASSLRRRDQETQYF. The CDR3 DNA follows: TGTGCCAGCAGCTTAAGACGGAGGGACCAAGAGACCCAGTACTTC.

V is TRBV7-3 and J is TRBJ2-3; D unclear. Germline CDR1 SGHTA, CDR2 FQGTGA. Between the trimmed V and J ends, which lost 4 bases and 3 bases, there was a span of 8 bases. The CDR3 has 13 residues. Here the CDR3 DNA reads TGTGCCAGCAGCTCCGACTTTACAGATACGCAGTATTTT. Translated: CASSSDFTDTQYF.

The rearrangement links TRBV20-1 to TRBJ1-6; D is undetermined. The CDR3 consists of 11 residues. The germline gives CDR1 DFQATT, CDR2 SNEGSKA (reference sequence). V gave up 7 bases and J gave up 9 bases, with 10 bases separating them. The CDR3 DNA follows: TGCAGTGTGGGGTGGGGTTCACCCCTCCACTTT. It is translated as CSVGWGSPLHF.

The V call is TRBV7-9, the J call TRBJ2-5; 9 bases fit TRBD2. Trimming removed 5 bases from V and 5 bases from J; junction bases left unmatched: 12. This CDR3 has 16 amino acids. Germline lookup yields CDR1 SEHNR and CDR2 FQNEAQ (reference sequence). The CDR3 sequence is CASSRFSGGSMETQYF. The CDR3 DNA sequence: TGTGCCAGCAGCAGATTTAGCGGGGGCTCGATGGAGACCCAGTACTTC.

The rearrangement joins TRBV7-2 to TRBJ1-6, with a weak D call TRBD1 (5 bases). Germline CDR1 SGHTA, CDR2 FQGNSA. V lost 3 bases and J 6 bases, leaving 12 bases between the germline ends. The CDR3 length is 15 residues. This CDR3 reads CASSFIDSGNSPLHF. In DNA form, the CDR3 reads TGTGCCAGCAGCTTCATAGACAGCGGTAATTCACCCCTCCACTTT.

The V and J genes are TRBV5-1 and TRBJ1-1; D is unclear. The CDR3 totals 16 residues. Trimming stripped 0 bases from V and 1 base from J, with 13 bases between. Per germline, CDR1 SGHRS and CDR2 YFSETQ. The CDR3 sequence is CASSLDRVLRNTEAFF. CDR3 bases: TGCGCCAGCAGCTTGGATAGGGTCCTCCGGAACACTGAAGCTTTCTTT.

The chain employs TRBV18 and TRBJ1-2; perhaps TRBD1 as D (5 bases). Germline CDR1 and CDR2: KGHSH and LQKENI. CDR3 size: 13 residues. With 3 bases removed from V and 4 bases from J, the gap between germline ends came to 9 bases. CDR3 amino acids: CASSPDSIYGYTF. Written as DNA, the CDR3 is TGTGCCAGCTCACCCGACAGCATCTATGGCTACACCTTC.

As concerns this clone: The same CDR3 can be traced to other DNA sequences in this sample. The V and J genes are TRBV5-1 and TRBJ2-3; 8 nucleotides align to TRBD2. Germline-derived CDR1 and CDR2 are SGHRS and YFSETQ. V shed 1 base, J shed 3 bases, and the junction held 4 bases outside the gene matches. CDR3 length equals 15 residues. The CDR3: CASSLSGGGTDTQYF. The CDR3 DNA is TGCGCCAGCAGCTTGTCTGGCGGGGGGACAGATACGCAGTATTTT.

This chain links TRBV15 with TRBJ1-4; the match to TRBD1 covers 7 bases. The CDR3 length is 15 residues. V shed 3 bases and J 4 bases; nucleotides not matched to a gene: 5. Germline V gene data show CDR1 as LNHNV and CDR2 as YYDKDF (reference sequence). CDR3 loop: CATSRETGFNEKLFF. The CDR3 nucleotides are TGTGCCACCAGCAGGGAGACAGGGTTTAATGAAAAACTGTTTTTT.

This clone was seen once. The sample contains more than one DNA sequence encoding this CDR3. V and J are TRBV4-1 and TRBJ2-7, with no clear D. V dropped 2 bases and J dropped 2 bases, with 10 bases sitting between them. Germline V lookup: CDR1 MGHRA, CDR2 YSYEKL. The CDR3 runs 14 residues. The CDR3 DNA reads as TGCGCCAGCAGCCAACCTCCCGGCGCCTACGAGCAGTACGTC. Translating gives CASSQPPGAYEQYV.

This rearrangement joins TRBV9 to TRBJ1-1; TRBD1 matches at 7 bases. The V and J ends lost 3 bases and 0 bases, in that order; junction bases with no gene match: 5. Germline assignment: CDR1 SGDLS and CDR2 YYNGEE. The CDR3 runs to 15 residues. This CDR3 is CASSALGTVNTEAFF. The CDR3 DNA sequence: TGTGCCAGCAGCGCTCTTGGGACAGTGAACACTGAAGCTTTCTTT. Complete variable domain (other parts from reference TRBV9 and TRBJ1-1): DSGVTQTPKHLITATGQRVTLRCSPRSGDLSVYWYQQSLDQGLQFLIQYYNGEERAKGNILERFSAQQFPDLHSELNLSSLELGDSALYFCASSALGTVNTEAFFGQGTRLTVV.

CDR3 sequence: CASSWADRDSPLHF. In DNA, the CDR3 is TGTGCCAGCAGCTGGGCGGACAGGGATTCACCCCTCCACTTT. The genes are TRBV5-6 and TRBJ1-6, with 8 bases lining up with TRBD1. Losses at the gene ends were 3 bases for V and 8 bases for J; bases not matched to a gene: 4. This CDR3 has 14 amino acids. Germline V CDR1 and CDR2: SGHDT, YYEEEE.

The chain joins TRBV5-6 to TRBJ2-7; 7 nucleotides agree with TRBD1. The germline CDR1 and CDR2 sequences are SGHDT and YYEEEE. V shed 4 bases and J 7 bases; nucleotides not matched to a gene: 5. This CDR3 region has 12 residues. CDR3 sequence reads: CASSLTGWEQYF. CDR3 coding DNA: TGTGCCAGCAGCCTGACAGGGTGGGAGCAGTACTTC. Drawing the rest from reference TRBV5-6 and TRBJ2-7, the complete variable domain is DAGVTQSPTHLIKTRGQQVTLRCSPKSGHDTVSWYQQALGQGPQFIFQYYEEEERQRGNFPDRFSGHQFPNYSSELNVNALLLGDSALYLCASSLTGWEQYFGPGTRLTVT.

The chain carries TRBV5-1 and TRBJ1-1, with D possibly being TRBD1 (5 bases). Trimming removed 4 bases at V and 6 bases at J, with 19 bases between. The CDR3 spans 15 residues. CDR1 and CDR2 from the germline V gene are SGHRS and YFSETQ. CDR3 sequence: CASSAPERVGAEAFF. Written as DNA, the CDR3 is TGCGCCAGCAGCGCGCCTGAACGGGTAGGGGCTGAAGCTTTCTTT.

V gene TRBV5-1 combines with J gene TRBJ2-6; D is undetermined. Germline V gives CDR1 SGHRS, CDR2 YFSETQ. V was trimmed by 4 bases and J by 0 bases, leaving 11 bases between them. This CDR3 has 16 residues. The CDR3 DNA reads TGCGCCAGCAGCCTTATACCGAGCTCTGGGGCCAACGTCCTGACTTTC. Translation gives CASSLIPSSGANVLTF.